The clone carrying this TCR beta chain was recorded a few times. Its specificity is not known. The data stem from a study of T-cell memory formation after mild COVID-19. Study-level points and caveats: Pre-infection memory carried some responding clones, suggesting that cross-reactive memory joined.

The CDR3 loop spans 14 amino acids. The V gene lost 0 bases and the J gene lost 6 bases, with 11 bases spanning the gap. The V gene's germline CDR1 is LGHNA and CDR2 YSLEER. TCRdb fed the 5' RACE reads into MiXCR, producing one record per CDR3 protein. Of some 300,000 distinct CDR3 sequences detected, around 19% appear once; the ten largest clones hold around a fifth. This sequence joins TRBV4-3 and TRBJ1-1; D perhaps matches TRBD1 (5 bases). The sample taken for sequencing was PBMCs or a T cell subset sorted from them (not recorded which). This receptor was obtained from a man between 18 and 29 years old who had mild COVID-19 (a few samples of this study predate the infection). Cell type and time point are not known. The CDR3 loop is CASSQEGPGAEAFF. The CDR3, as DNA: TGCGCCAGCAGCCAAGAGGGGCCGGGGGCTGAAGCTTTCTTT.